These T cell receptor beta chains were read from a single sample in a study of beta chain features in type 1 diabetes. TCRdb's table, derived via immunoSEQ multiplex PCR, lists solely in-frame clones and lacks some. The sample carries 900,000 or so clones, around a sixth recorded once. The source material was naive CD4+ T cells from blood. These receptors originate from a woman aged 18-29 years in good health. Both conserved end residues are part of each CDR3. Each record gives: J gene, clone size, CDR3 length, D gene, V gene, CDR3 protein, CDR3 DNA. D genes are given only for firm matches. Not all rows give a size; the values are once, few, many and, for expanded clones, a class.

j_gene: TRBJ2-5; abundance: .; len: 14; d_gene: .; v_gene: TRBV18; CDR3aa: CASSPRSGEETQYF; CDR3nt: TGTGCCAGCTCACCACGGTCCGGGGAGGAGACCCAGTACTTC
j_gene: TRBJ2-7; abundance: .; len: 13; d_gene: .; v_gene: TRBV11-2; CDR3aa: CASSPRELGEQYF; CDR3nt: TGTGCCAGCAGCCCCAGGGAGCTTGGAGAGCAGTACTTC
j_gene: TRBJ2-7; abundance: few; len: 15; d_gene: TRBD1; v_gene: TRBV9; CDR3aa: CASSARDRGSYEQYF; CDR3nt: TGTGCCAGCAGCGCCCGGGACAGGGGTTCCTACGAGCAGTACTTC
j_gene: TRBJ1-5; abundance: few; len: 17; d_gene: .; v_gene: TRBV29-1; CDR3aa: CSVSGAGRGYSNQPQHF; CDR3nt: TGCAGCGTTTCTGGGGCAGGGAGGGGCTATAGCAATCAGCCCCAGCATTTT
j_gene: TRBJ2-1; abundance: .; len: 16; d_gene: TRBD2; v_gene: TRBV27; CDR3aa: CASSLGTSGRVGEQFF; CDR3nt: TGTGCCAGCAGTTTAGGGACTAGCGGGAGGGTCGGGGAGCAGTTCTTC
j_gene: TRBJ1-2; abundance: few; len: 13; d_gene: .; v_gene: TRBV4-1; CDR3aa: CASSQVGESGYTF; CDR3nt: TGCGCCAGCAGCCAAGTCGGGGAGAGTGGCTACACCTTC
j_gene: TRBJ2-7; abundance: few; len: 15; d_gene: .; v_gene: TRBV28; CDR3aa: CASSTPGQPSYEQYF; CDR3nt: TGTGCCAGCAGTACACCCGGCCAGCCTTCCTACGAGCAGTACTTC
j_gene: TRBJ2-7; abundance: .; len: 17; d_gene: TRBD2; v_gene: TRBV10-3; CDR3aa: CAAGLAGGPGVGYEQYF; CDR3nt: TGTGCCGCTGGACTAGCGGGAGGGCCCGGGGTTGGCTACGAGCAGTACTTC
j_gene: TRBJ1-1; abundance: .; len: 13; d_gene: TRBD1; v_gene: TRBV7-9; CDR3aa: CASSYRGGTEAFF; CDR3nt: TGTGCCAGCAGTTACAGGGGAGGGACTGAAGCTTTCTTT
j_gene: TRBJ2-1; abundance: .; len: 15; d_gene: TRBD2; v_gene: TRBV7-3; CDR3aa: CASSLSGGRENEQFF; CDR3nt: TGTGCCAGCAGCTTAAGTGGCGGGAGGGAAAATGAGCAGTTCTTC
j_gene: TRBJ2-5; abundance: .; len: 14; d_gene: TRBD2; v_gene: TRBV5-1; CDR3aa: CASSLDGGRETQYF; CDR3nt: TGCGCCAGCAGCTTGGACGGCGGGAGAGAGACCCAGTACTTC
j_gene: TRBJ2-5; abundance: .; len: 17; d_gene: .; v_gene: TRBV28; CDR3aa: CASSLYRSRGGVETQYF; CDR3nt: TGTGCCAGCAGTTTATATCGCAGCAGGGGAGGGGTAGAGACCCAGTACTTC
j_gene: TRBJ2-3; abundance: .; len: 14; d_gene: .; v_gene: TRBV5-5; CDR3aa: CASSHNWSTDTQYF; CDR3nt: TGTGCCAGCAGCCATAACTGGAGCACAGATACGCAGTATTTT
j_gene: TRBJ1-2; abundance: .; len: 15; d_gene: .; v_gene: TRBV28; CDR3aa: CASSSPGAAYYGYTF; CDR3nt: TGTGCCAGCAGTTCCCCGGGGGCCGCGTACTATGGCTACACCTTC
j_gene: TRBJ2-2; abundance: .; len: 14; d_gene: .; v_gene: TRBV4-1; CDR3aa: CASSPGSNTGELFF; CDR3nt: TGCGCCAGCAGCCCGGGTTCGAACACCGGGGAGCTGTTTTTT
j_gene: TRBJ2-1; abundance: .; len: 12; d_gene: .; v_gene: TRBV6-5; CDR3aa: CASSESYNEQFF; CDR3nt: TGTGCCAGCAGTGAAAGTTACAATGAGCAGTTCTTC
j_gene: TRBJ1-2; abundance: .; len: 14; d_gene: .; v_gene: TRBV6-5; CDR3aa: CASSLSTANYGYTF; CDR3nt: TGTGCCAGCAGTTTATCAACAGCTAACTATGGCTACACCTTC
j_gene: TRBJ2-7; abundance: .; len: 11; d_gene: .; v_gene: TRBV7-9; CDR3aa: CASSLFGEQYF; CDR3nt: TGTGCCAGCAGCTTATTCGGAGAGCAGTACTTC
j_gene: TRBJ2-3; abundance: few; len: 13; d_gene: .; v_gene: TRBV2; CDR3aa: CASKAGSTDTQYF; CDR3nt: TGTGCCAGCAAGGCGGGAAGCACAGATACGCAGTATTTT
j_gene: TRBJ2-3; abundance: few; len: 15; d_gene: TRBD1; v_gene: TRBV18; CDR3aa: CASSTIQGAGDTQYF; CDR3nt: TGTGCCAGCTCAACTATCCAGGGGGCTGGAGATACGCAGTATTTT
j_gene: TRBJ2-2; abundance: .; len: 16; d_gene: .; v_gene: TRBV7-9; CDR3aa: CASSSRTLITTGELFF; CDR3nt: TGTGCCAGCAGCTCTCGGACTCTTATTACCACCGGGGAGCTGTTTTTT
j_gene: TRBJ2-1; abundance: few; len: 14; d_gene: TRBD2; v_gene: TRBV6-1; CDR3aa: CASSGGGRAYEQFF; CDR3nt: TGTGCCAGCAGTGGAGGCGGGAGGGCCTATGAGCAGTTCTTC
j_gene: TRBJ2-2; abundance: few; len: 17; d_gene: TRBD1; v_gene: TRBV7-8; CDR3aa: CASSFHRDRGNTGELFF; CDR3nt: TGTGCCAGCAGCTTCCACCGGGACAGGGGTAACACCGGGGAGCTGTTTTTT
j_gene: TRBJ1-1; abundance: few; len: 16; d_gene: .; v_gene: TRBV7-9; CDR3aa: CASSLVSDQSNTEAFF; CDR3nt: TGTGCCAGCAGCTTAGTGTCTGACCAGTCGAACACTGAAGCTTTCTTT
j_gene: TRBJ2-4; abundance: few; len: 18; d_gene: .; v_gene: TRBV7-4; CDR3aa: CASSLAFGGEGAKNIQYF; CDR3nt: TGTGCCAGCAGCTTAGCGTTCGGGGGCGAAGGGGCCAAAAACATTCAGTACTTC
j_gene: TRBJ1-2; abundance: .; len: 13; d_gene: .; v_gene: TRBV4-3; CDR3aa: CASSLHLNYGYTF; CDR3nt: TGCGCCAGCAGCCTACACCTGAACTATGGCTACACCTTC
j_gene: TRBJ1-3; abundance: few; len: 14; d_gene: .; v_gene: TRBV6-6; CDR3aa: CASSSGGSGNTIYF; CDR3nt: TGTGCCAGCAGCAGCGGTGGCTCTGGAAACACCATATATTTT
j_gene: TRBJ2-2; abundance: .; len: 16; d_gene: TRBD2; v_gene: TRBV11-2; CDR3aa: CASSLVRTRTTGELFF; CDR3nt: TGTGCCAGCAGCTTAGTGAGGACTAGGACTACCGGGGAGCTGTTTTTT
j_gene: TRBJ2-1; abundance: .; len: 10; d_gene: .; v_gene: TRBV11-2; CDR3aa: CASSQIGQFF; CDR3nt: TGTGCCAGCAGCCAGATTGGGCAGTTCTTC
j_gene: TRBJ2-1; abundance: .; len: 12; d_gene: .; v_gene: TRBV29-1; CDR3aa: CSVAPVVVEQFF; CDR3nt: TGCAGCGTTGCCCCAGTGGTGGTAGAGCAGTTCTTC
j_gene: TRBJ1-3; abundance: .; len: 15; d_gene: .; v_gene: TRBV28; CDR3aa: CASSLQGSAGNTIYF; CDR3nt: TGTGCCAGCAGTTTGCAGGGGTCGGCTGGAAACACCATATATTTT